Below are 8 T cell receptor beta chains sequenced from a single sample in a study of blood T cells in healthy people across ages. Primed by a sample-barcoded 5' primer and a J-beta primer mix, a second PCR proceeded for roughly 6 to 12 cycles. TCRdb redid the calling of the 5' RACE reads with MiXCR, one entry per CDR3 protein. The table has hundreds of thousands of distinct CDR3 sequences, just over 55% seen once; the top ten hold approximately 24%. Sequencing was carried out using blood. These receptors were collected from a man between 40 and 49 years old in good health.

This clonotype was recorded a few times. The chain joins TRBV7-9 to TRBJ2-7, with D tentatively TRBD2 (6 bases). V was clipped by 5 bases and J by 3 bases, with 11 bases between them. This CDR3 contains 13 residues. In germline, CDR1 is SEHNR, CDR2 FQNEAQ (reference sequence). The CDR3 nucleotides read TGTGCCAGCAGCGGGGGGTACCTCTACGAGCAGTACTTC. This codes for CASSGGYLYEQYF.

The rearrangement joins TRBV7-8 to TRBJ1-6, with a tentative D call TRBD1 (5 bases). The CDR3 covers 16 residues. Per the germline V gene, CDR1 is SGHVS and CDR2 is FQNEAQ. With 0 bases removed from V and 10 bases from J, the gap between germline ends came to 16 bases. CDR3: CASSLATASLGSPLHF. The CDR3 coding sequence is TGTGCCAGCAGCTTAGCGACAGCCTCCCTTGGATCACCCCTCCACTTT.

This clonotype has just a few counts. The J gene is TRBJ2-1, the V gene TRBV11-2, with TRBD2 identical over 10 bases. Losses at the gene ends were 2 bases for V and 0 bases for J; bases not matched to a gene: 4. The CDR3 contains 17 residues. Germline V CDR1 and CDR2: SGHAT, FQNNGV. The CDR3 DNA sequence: TGTGCCAGCAGCTTATTTGCTAGCGGGAGCTCCTACAATGAGCAGTTCTTC. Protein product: CASSLFASGSSYNEQFF.

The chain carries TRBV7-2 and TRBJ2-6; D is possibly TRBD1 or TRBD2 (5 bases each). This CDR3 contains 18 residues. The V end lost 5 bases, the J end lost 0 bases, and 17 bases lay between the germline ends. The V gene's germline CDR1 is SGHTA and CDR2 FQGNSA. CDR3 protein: CASSLRDPAVSGANVLTF. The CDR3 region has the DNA TGTGCCAGCAGCCTCCGGGACCCGGCAGTCTCTGGGGCCAACGTCCTGACTTTC.

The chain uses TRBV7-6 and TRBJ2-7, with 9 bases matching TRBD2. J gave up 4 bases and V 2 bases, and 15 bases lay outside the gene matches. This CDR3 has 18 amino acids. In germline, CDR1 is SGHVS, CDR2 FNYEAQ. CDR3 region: CASSLPLTGREGRYEQYF. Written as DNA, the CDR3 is TGTGCCAGCAGCTTACCCCTTACGGGGCGGGAGGGACGGTACGAGCAGTACTTC.

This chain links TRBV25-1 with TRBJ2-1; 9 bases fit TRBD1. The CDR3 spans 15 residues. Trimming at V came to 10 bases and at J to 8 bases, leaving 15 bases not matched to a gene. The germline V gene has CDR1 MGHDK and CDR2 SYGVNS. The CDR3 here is CATRSPGTGFHEQFF. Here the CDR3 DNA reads TGTGCCACACGATCCCCCGGGACAGGGTTCCATGAGCAGTTCTTC.

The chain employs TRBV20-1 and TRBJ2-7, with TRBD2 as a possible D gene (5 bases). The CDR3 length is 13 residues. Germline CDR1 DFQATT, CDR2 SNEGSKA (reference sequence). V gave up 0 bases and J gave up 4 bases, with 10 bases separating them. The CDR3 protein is CSARDSAEYEQYF. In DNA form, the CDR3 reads TGCAGTGCTAGAGATTCAGCGGAATACGAGCAGTACTTC.

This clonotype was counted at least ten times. CDR3 sequence: CAISLIAGESSGANVLTF. The DNA for the CDR3 is TGTGCCATCAGCCTAATAGCGGGGGAGTCCTCTGGGGCCAACGTCCTGACTTTC. This rearrangement joins TRBV10-3 to TRBJ2-6; the match to TRBD2 covers 9 bases. Unmatched junction bases numbered 9, after V lost 6 bases and J lost 0 bases. Germline V CDR1 and CDR2: ENHRY, SYGVKD. The CDR3 covers 18 residues.